The clone carrying this T cell receptor beta chain was recorded many times. TCRdb redid the calling of the 5' RACE reads with MiXCR, one entry per CDR3 protein. The sample carries roughly 40,000 distinct CDR3 sequences, about 4.9% recorded once. The germline V gene encodes CDR1 WNHNN and CDR2 SYGVQD (reference sequence). This CDR3 has 13 amino acids. V lost 3 bases, J lost 14 bases, and 16 bases lay in between. The data belong to a study of early T cells in non-severe SARS-CoV-2 infection. Whole-study context: Whole-blood bulk RNA, unsorted, was sequenced, and chains were unpaired.

V and J are TRBV10-1 and TRBJ1-4, with D hard to call. What was sequenced was whole blood. The source of this sequence is an adult who was a healthcare worker with PCR-confirmed SARS-CoV-2 infection or an uninfected control (not recorded which). CDR3 DNA sequence: TGCGCCAGCAGTGATAACCCTATATCGCGGCTGTTTTTT. Translation: CASSDNPISRLFF.